The entry below gives a single T cell receptor (beta chain) sequence along with its context. The antigen is undetermined. This sample was included in a study of cytomegalovirus exposure and HLA in healthy donors. Findings of the study overall: Several of the most significant clusters appeared, in a later analysis, to be linked to common viral pathogens. Despite most TCR sequences being rare, some public TCRs occurred in many donors.

The PCR had 60 Vbeta and 13 Jbeta primers. TCRdb's copy holds only in-frame clones and misses some; the assay was immunoSEQ multiplex PCR. The table shows about 100,000 clones, with 78% occurring only once. Donors in the study were healthy people who gave bone marrow. Although they were nominally healthy when sampled, donors likely had unrecorded immune exposures. V was clipped by 6 bases and J by 6 bases, with 13 bases between them. Germline CDR1 reads MNHEY; CDR2 reads SVGAGI. This CDR3 region has 13 residues. This sequence originates from a woman in her sixties in good health and CMV-seronegative. This chain links TRBV6-5 with TRBJ2-3; possible D gene TRBD2, 6 bases. The sequencing input was PBMCs. CDR3 sequence: CASRAGGADTQYF. CDR3 bases: TGTGCCAGCAGGGCCGGCGGGGCCGATACGCAGTATTTT.